These 7 T cell receptor beta chains were all obtained from the same sample, sequenced in a study of cytomegalovirus exposure and HLA in healthy donors. The PCR had 60 Vbeta and 13 Jbeta primers. Produced via immunoSEQ multiplex PCR; TCRdb's table is partial and in-frame only. In the table there are 130,000 or so clones, roughly 70% of which are singletons. Sequenced material: PBMCs. The receptors shown here come from a man aged 35 to 55 in good health and CMV-seropositive.

Details on this clone: This CDR3 is also generated by other DNA sequences in the sample. The V call is TRBV10-3, the J call TRBJ1-5, with D unresolved. Germline V lookup: CDR1 ENHRY, CDR2 SYGVKD. The CDR3 is 16 amino acids. V lost 0 bases, J lost 2 bases, and 11 bases lay in between. The CDR3 nucleotides read TGTGCCATCAGTGAGTCGACCCGGGGTGGCAATCAGCCCCAGCATTTT. Encoded protein: CAISESTRGGNQPQHF.

The chain couples TRBV19 to TRBJ2-2; D may be TRBD2 (7 bases). Germline CDR1 LNHDA, CDR2 SQIVND (reference sequence). The CDR3 has 16 amino acids. V was pared by 3 bases and J by 2 bases, with 13 bases between. The CDR3 region is CASSIRGGSNTGELFF. CDR3 nucleotides: TGTGCCAGTAGTATTAGGGGGGGAAGTAACACCGGGGAGCTGTTTTTT.

The V call is TRBV9, the J call TRBJ2-7, with 7 bases identical to TRBD1. From germline, CDR1 is SGDLS and CDR2 YYNGEE. The CDR3 totals 17 residues. V was clipped by 3 bases and J by 2 bases; unmatched bases: 14. In nucleotides, the CDR3 is TGTGCCAGCAGCGCCTCTCCCTCGACAGGGAAGGCCTACGAGCAGTACTTC. Protein: CASSASPSTGKAYEQYF.

V gene TRBV5-1 combines with J gene TRBJ2-2; tentative D call: TRBD1 (6 bases). Trimming pared 0 bases from V and 5 bases from J, leaving 14 bases between. From germline, CDR1 is SGHRS and CDR2 YFSETQ. The CDR3 length is 16 residues. CDR3 region: CASSLAPGALTGELFF. The CDR3 nucleotides are TGCGCCAGCAGCTTGGCTCCAGGGGCCTTAACCGGGGAGCTGTTTTTT.

The table lists this clone with a few counts. The chain couples TRBV7-2 to TRBJ2-3, with 9 positions matching TRBD1. The germline V gene has CDR1 SGHTA and CDR2 FQGNSA. V was clipped by 2 bases and J by 5 bases; unmatched bases: 5. This CDR3 contains 15 residues. CDR3 region: CASSLLNRGQDTQYF. CDR3 in DNA: TGTGCCAGCAGCTTACTAAACAGGGGGCAAGATACGCAGTATTTT.

The chain is built from TRBV5-1 and TRBJ2-5; possible D gene TRBD1, 5 bases. Deletions cut 4 bases from V and 4 bases from J, with 17 bases between. The CDR3 has 15 residues. Germline V CDR1 and CDR2: SGHRS, YFSETQ. The CDR3 region has the DNA TGCGCCAGCAGCGTTTCAGGGAAAGTAGGAGAGACCCAGTACTTC. Amino acids: CASSVSGKVGETQYF. The full variable domain, rest sourced from reference TRBV5-1 and TRBJ2-5, is KAGVTQTPRYLIKTRGQQVTLSCSPISGHRSVSWYQQTPGQGLQFLFEYFSETQRNKGNFPGRFSGRQFSNSRSEMNVSTLELGDSALYLCASSVSGKVGETQYFGPGTRLLVL.

The rearrangement uses TRBV4-1 and TRBJ2-1; 12 bases are shared with TRBD2. V lost 4 bases, J lost 9 bases, and 13 bases stayed unmatched. The CDR3 loop spans 17 amino acids. CDR1 and CDR2 from the germline V gene are MGHRA and YSYEKL. This CDR3 reads CASSRGETSGRWSEQFF. The CDR3 nucleotides are TGCGCCAGCAGCCGGGGAGAGACTAGCGGGAGATGGAGTGAGCAGTTCTTC.